This T cell receptor (beta chain) was profiled in a study of shared clonotypes between healthy human individuals. The overall study: The study enrolled a couple of women and three men aged 18 to 49.

Assay: immunoSEQ multiplex PCR; the TCRdb copy retains only in-frame clones and omits some. In the table there are approximately 320,000 clones, roughly 91% of which are singletons. Remarks on this clone: This specimen includes other DNA sequences encoding the same CDR3.

The germline gives CDR1 SGHVS, CDR2 FQNEAQ. With 3 bases removed from V and 0 bases from J, the gap between germline ends came to 8 bases. This CDR3 comprises 14 residues. Input material: memory CD8+ T cells sorted from blood. Described subset: CD45RO+ cells pooled with CCR7-negative TemRA cells. This chain joins TRBV7-8 and TRBJ1-1; maybe TRBD1 (6 bases). The sequence was collected from a man aged 18 to 30 in good health. The CDR3 loop reads CASSFGQMNTEAFF. CDR3 coding DNA: TGTGCCAGCAGCTTCGGACAGATGAACACTGAAGCTTTCTTT.